Sequencing of this TCR beta chain was carried out in a study of cytomegalovirus exposure and HLA in healthy donors. Data came from immunoSEQ multiplex PCR; TCRdb stores just in-frame clones and leaves some out. Of about 150,000 clones in the sample, roughly 86% were seen once. The CDR3 loop spans 12 amino acids. V was clipped by 0 bases and J by 14 bases, with 11 bases between them. Germline V gene lookup returns CDR1 SGHDT and CDR2 YYEEEE. The sequenced sample was PBMCs. The chain combines TRBV5-6 with TRBJ1-4; D remains unclear. This receptor was identified in a human donor in good health. As DNA, the CDR3 is TGTGCCAGCAGCTTGGCCGCCAGGAAGCTGTTTTTT. Translation gives CASSLAARKLFF.